This is a list of T cell receptor beta chains from one sample in a study of OX40 agonist ivuxolimab in advanced cancers. Clones were sequenced by immunoSEQ multiplex PCR, and TCRdb holds only the in-frame ones, with some missing. Of around 67,000 clones in the sample, roughly 80% were seen once. Sequencing used CD4+ or CD8+ T cells sorted from blood, obtained in a trial of the OX40 agonist ivuxolimab. The origin of the receptors is an adult with an advanced solid tumor such as melanoma, head and neck, liver or kidney cancer. Each CDR3 is given with its conserved first and last residue. Fields, in order: D gene, V gene, CDR3 length, CDR3 protein. D genes are given only for firm matches.

d_gene: TRBD1
v_gene: TRBV27
len: 13
CDR3aa: CASRQTGNYGYTF

d_gene: .
v_gene: TRBV10-3
len: 14
CDR3aa: CAISDPGTKETQYF

d_gene: TRBD1
v_gene: TRBV13
len: 17
CDR3aa: CASSSTLTGIGGYGYTF

d_gene: TRBD1
v_gene: TRBV7-2
len: 17
CDR3aa: CASSPKTGIPGANVLTF

d_gene: .
v_gene: TRBV7-2
len: 11
CDR3aa: CASSPSRGYTF

d_gene: .
v_gene: TRBV5-4
len: 16
CDR3aa: CASSSNFGTPDNEQFF

d_gene: .
v_gene: TRBV5-6
len: 19
CDR3aa: CASSLRRLSRGRTNYGYTF

d_gene: .
v_gene: TRBV19
len: 13
CDR3aa: CASSTRTIGGYTF

d_gene: .
v_gene: TRBV25-1
len: 14
CDR3aa: CASSVGVKGSPLHF

d_gene: .
v_gene: TRBV4-1
len: 11
CDR3aa: CASSQDGEQYF

d_gene: TRBD1
v_gene: TRBV6-1
len: 14
CDR3aa: CASSGQGVGTEAFF

d_gene: .
v_gene: TRBV27
len: 16
CDR3aa: CASSFTLPQPNTEAFF

d_gene: .
v_gene: TRBV6-1
len: 13
CDR3aa: CASRGQKGDEQFF

d_gene: TRBD1
v_gene: TRBV19
len: 13
CDR3aa: CATRGTGDYGYTF

d_gene: TRBD2
v_gene: TRBV19
len: 17
CDR3aa: CASMGLLAGTNTGELFF

d_gene: .
v_gene: TRBV5-4
len: 14
CDR3aa: CASSSKGVNYGYTF

d_gene: TRBD1
v_gene: TRBV11-2
len: 15
CDR3aa: CASSLATGGGYGYTF